Presented here are 25 T cell receptor beta chains from one specimen sequenced in a study of cytomegalovirus exposure and HLA in healthy donors. The primer mix had 60 Vbeta and 13 Jbeta primers. Profiled with immunoSEQ multiplex PCR; TCRdb holds only in-frame clones, not every one. The repertoire holds approximately 70,000 clones, with around 74% as singletons. Source material: PBMCs. The receptor set was obtained from a human donor in good health.

The chain combines TRBV27 with TRBJ1-5; 8 nucleotides align to TRBD1. The junction had 1 base not matched to a gene; V was cut back by 1 base and J by 2 bases. Germline values: CDR1 MNHEY, CDR2 SMNVEV (reference sequence). There are 15 residues in the CDR3. CDR3 DNA sequence: TGTGCCAGCAGTTTATACAGGGGGGGCAATCAGCCCCAGCATTTT. Protein: CASSLYRGGNQPQHF.

This sequence joins TRBV27 and TRBJ2-7; 7 bases map to TRBD2. The CDR3 length is 14 residues. Germline lookup yields CDR1 MNHEY and CDR2 SMNVEV (reference sequence). The V segment lost 5 bases and the J segment 2 bases; nucleotides outside the gene matches: 6. This CDR3 is CASSVSGTPYEQYF. The DNA for the CDR3 is TGTGCCAGCAGTGTCAGCGGGACTCCCTACGAGCAGTACTTC.

This clone has a handful of counts. V is TRBV7-2 and J is TRBJ1-4, with 10 bases lining up with TRBD1. Germline assignment: CDR1 SGHTA and CDR2 FQGNSA. The CDR3 totals 14 residues. V shed 6 bases, J shed 6 bases, and the junction held 4 bases outside the gene matches. CDR3 DNA sequence: TGTGCCAGCAGTCTGACAGGGGGCTATGAAAAACTGTTTTTT. As protein: CASSLTGGYEKLFF.

V gene TRBV30 combines with J gene TRBJ2-5, with 10 nucleotides matching TRBD2. This CDR3 is 15 amino acids long. The ends lost 2 bases at V and 4 bases at J; junction bases unmatched: 7. Germline V gene sequence: CDR1 GTSNPN, CDR2 SVGIG (reference sequence). The CDR3 here is CAWSRPLAGGETQYF. Here the CDR3 DNA reads TGTGCCTGGAGTCGACCCTTAGCGGGAGGAGAGACCCAGTACTTC.

The chain joins TRBV29-1 to TRBJ2-5, with D possibly matching TRBD2 (6 bases). The CDR3 extends over 15 amino acids. Trimming took 6 bases from V and 2 from J, leaving 19 bases between them. CDR1 is SQVTM, CDR2 ANQGSEA, per germline. The CDR3 reads CSVNAGGTRQETQYF. The CDR3 DNA sequence: TGCAGCGTCAACGCCGGGGGTACCAGACAAGAGACCCAGTACTTC.

The chain has TRBV28 and TRBJ2-7; tentatively, D is TRBD1 (5 bases). V was trimmed by 4 bases and J by 6 bases, leaving 25 bases between them. CDR3 size: 17 residues. Germline loops: CDR1 MDHEN, CDR2 SYDVKM. The CDR3 reads CASSSYTGSYRASEQYF. Written as DNA, the CDR3 is TGTGCCAGCAGTTCGTACACAGGATCCTACCGGGCTAGCGAGCAGTACTTC.

The chain links TRBV27 to TRBJ2-2; 10 bases line up with TRBD2. With V trimmed by 6 bases and J by 3 bases, 4 bases remained unmatched. The CDR3 covers 15 residues. CDR1 and CDR2 from the germline V gene are MNHEY and SMNVEV (reference sequence). The CDR3, as DNA: TGTGCCAGCAGCGCCGGACTAGCGGACACCGGGGAGCTGTTTTTT. This codes for CASSAGLADTGELFF.

This chain joins TRBV12-5 and TRBJ1-2; 7 positions agree with TRBD1. With 2 bases clipped from V and 5 bases from J, the junction kept 2 bases outside the gene matches. The CDR3 contains 13 residues. Germline V lookup: CDR1 LGHNT, CDR2 FRNRAP. CDR3 in DNA: TGTGCTAGTGGTTTGCTGACAGGGTATGGCTACACCTTC. It is translated as CASGLLTGYGYTF. The full variable domain, in which reference TRBV12-5 and TRBJ1-2 provide the parts outside the CDR3, is DARVTQTPRHKVTEMGQEVTMRCQPILGHNTVFWYRQTMMQGLELLAYFRNRAPLDDSGMPKDRFSAEMPDATLATLKIQPSEPRDSAVYFCASGLLTGYGYTFGSGTRLTVV.

This clone was detected only once. The chain couples TRBV28 to TRBJ2-7; 7 bases align to TRBD2. Germline V gene lookup returns CDR1 MDHEN and CDR2 SYDVKM. The CDR3 spans 16 residues. Trimming removed 6 bases from V and 3 bases from J; junction bases left unmatched: 14. Written as DNA, the CDR3 is TGTGCCAGCAGGGCCCGGGACTACTTAGTTATCTACGAGCAGTACTTC. Translation: CASRARDYLVIYEQYF.

The V call is TRBV27, the J call TRBJ2-7, with D maybe TRBD1 (5 bases). Trimming cost V 3 bases and J 6 bases, with 9 bases left between them. There are 12 residues in the CDR3. Looked up from germline, CDR1 is MNHEY and CDR2 is SMNVEV (reference sequence). CDR3 sequence: CASSFNGAEQYF. The CDR3 bases are TGTGCCAGCAGTTTTAATGGGGCCGAGCAGTACTTC.

This clone was observed a single time. The chain joins TRBV28 to TRBJ2-4; maybe TRBD2 (6 bases). The germline V gene has CDR1 MDHEN and CDR2 SYDVKM. V was clipped by 7 bases and J by 0 bases, with 13 bases between them. The CDR3 loop spans 15 amino acids. In nucleotides, the CDR3 is TGTGCCAGCACCGCGGGGATTCTAGCCAAAAACATTCAGTACTTC. It translates to CASTAGILAKNIQYF.

The chain uses TRBV7-6 and TRBJ2-5; D might be TRBD2 (6 bases). CDR1 and CDR2 (germline): SGHVS, FNYEAQ. The CDR3 covers 15 residues. Trimming removed 1 base at V and 0 bases at J, with 9 bases between. CDR3 sequence (DNA): TGTGCCAGCAGCTTAGGAAGGGACTACCAAGAGACCCAGTACTTC. It yields the protein CASSLGRDYQETQYF.

Concerning this clone itself: An end of the junction differs from the germline gene, which may be a read error. The rearrangement links TRBV13 to TRBJ2-7; tentatively, D is TRBD1 (5 bases). The germline V gene has CDR1 PRHDT and CDR2 FYEKMQ (reference sequence). The CDR3 covers 13 residues. CDR3 DNA: TGTGCCAGCAGCTTAGGCCTCGTTGGGTCAGGGCACTTC. Encoded protein: CASSLGLVGSGHF.

CDR3 nucleotide sequence: TGTGCCAGCAGCCCCCGACAGGGTTTAGGCGTAGTAGCCAAAAACATTCAGTACTTC. Translated: CASSPRQGLGVVAKNIQYF. The V call is TRBV7-9, the J call TRBJ2-4, with 7 bases identical to TRBD1. Germline loops: CDR1 SEHNR, CDR2 FQNEAQ (reference sequence). After removal of 5 bases from V and 0 bases from J, the junction contained 16 bases not matched to a gene. The CDR3 extends over 19 amino acids.

The chain has TRBV19 and TRBJ1-5; possible D gene TRBD1, 5 bases. Germline V gene data show CDR1 as LNHDA and CDR2 as SQIVND (reference sequence). Trimming removed 4 bases at V and 2 bases at J, with 12 bases between. The CDR3 totals 15 residues. CDR3 residues: CASSTTGGGNQPQHF. In DNA form, the CDR3 reads TGTGCCAGTAGTACCACCGGGGGGGGCAATCAGCCCCAGCATTTT. The variable domain in full, completed from reference TRBV19 and TRBJ1-5, reads DGGITQSPKYLFRKEGQNVTLSCEQNLNHDAMYWYRQDPGQGLRLIYYSQIVNDFQKGDIAEGYSVSREKKESFPLTVTSAQKNPTAFYLCASSTTGGGNQPQHFGDGTRLSIL.

The V call is TRBV5-1, the J call TRBJ2-1; 8 bases match TRBD2. Trimming removed 4 bases from V and 8 bases from J; junction bases left unmatched: 8. Germline CDR1 SGHRS, CDR2 YFSETQ. The CDR3 loop spans 14 amino acids. The CDR3 loop reads CASSPRGLADEQFF. The CDR3 DNA sequence: TGCGCCAGCAGCCCCAGAGGACTAGCTGATGAGCAGTTCTTC.

DNA of the CDR3: TGTGCCAGCAGCGCAGGAAACTCCTACGAGCAGTACTTC. It is translated as CASSAGNSYEQYF. The chain employs TRBV9 and TRBJ2-7; D unresolved. Germline values: CDR1 SGDLS, CDR2 YYNGEE. The CDR3 has 13 amino acids. The V end was cut by 3 bases, the J end by 0 bases, with 7 bases between.

This chain joins TRBV5-1 and TRBJ2-2, with D possibly matching TRBD1 (5 bases). Germline-derived CDR1 and CDR2 are SGHRS and YFSETQ. V lost 1 base and J lost 2, with 6 bases in between. CDR3 length equals 14 residues. The CDR3 DNA follows: TGCGCCAGCAGCTTGACAGGAAACACCGGGGAGCTGTTTTTT. It codes for CASSLTGNTGELFF.

This clone has just a few counts. The J gene is TRBJ2-2, the V gene TRBV5-6; D is perhaps TRBD2 (6 bases). V lost 3 bases, J lost 5 bases, and 11 bases lay in between. The CDR3 length is 14 residues. Germline V gene sequence: CDR1 SGHDT, CDR2 YYEEEE. The CDR3 sequence: CASSSRGSTGELFF. In DNA, the CDR3 is TGTGCCAGCAGCTCCCGGGGGAGTACCGGGGAGCTGTTTTTT.

This clone has a handful of counts. V gene TRBV2 combines with J gene TRBJ1-2; D not resolved. The germline V gene has CDR1 SNHLY and CDR2 FYNNEI. The CDR3 totals 13 residues. V dropped 0 bases and J dropped 9 bases, with 11 bases sitting between them. CDR3 coding DNA: TGTGCCAGCAGTGAAGCGCAACGGGGTAGCTACACCTTC. This translates into CASSEAQRGSYTF.

V usage is TRBV27 and J usage is TRBJ2-7; the match to TRBD2 covers 7 bases. The CDR3 loop spans 15 amino acids. With V trimmed by 6 bases and J by 3 bases, 11 bases remained unmatched. Germline CDR1 is MNHEY and CDR2 is SMNVEV (reference sequence). Here the CDR3 DNA reads TGTGCCAGCAGCTTTGGGACTATCCCAATCTACGAGCAGTACTTC. This codes for CASSFGTIPIYEQYF.

This rearrangement joins TRBV19 to TRBJ1-2; D remains ambiguous. CDR1 is LNHDA, CDR2 SQIVND, per germline (reference sequence). The CDR3 is 13 amino acids. V gave up 5 bases and J gave up 2 bases, with 9 bases separating them. In DNA form, the CDR3 reads TGTGCCAGTAGTCACCCCGGGAACTATGGCTACACCTTC. The encoded protein is CASSHPGNYGYTF.

The chain combines TRBV7-9 with TRBJ1-4; the match to TRBD1 covers 7 bases. Germline-derived CDR1 and CDR2 are SEHNR and FQNEAQ (reference sequence). The CDR3 has 16 amino acids. Trimming took 5 bases from V and 6 from J; bases not matched to a gene: 12. As DNA, the CDR3 is TGTGCCAGCAGCGCCAAGGGGGCCCAAGGGGATGAAAAACTGTTTTTT. Its protein is CASSAKGAQGDEKLFF.

The chain recombines TRBV7-6 with TRBJ2-1; 7 bases align to TRBD1. Germline lookup yields CDR1 SGHVS and CDR2 FNYEAQ. The J segment lost 7 bases and the V segment lost 5 bases, leaving 14 bases of the junction unmatched. The CDR3 totals 16 residues. CDR3 DNA: TGTGCCAGCAGCGCCTCGACAGGGCTAGTGGAGAATGAGCAGTTCTTC. Protein: CASSASTGLVENEQFF.

This clone was recorded once. Other DNA sequences in the sample encode the same CDR3. The chain links TRBV2 to TRBJ2-1; D not certain. The length of the CDR3 is 11 residues. V gave up 4 bases and J gave up 4 bases, with 2 bases separating them. Per the germline V gene, CDR1 is SNHLY and CDR2 is FYNNEI. The CDR3 nucleotides are TGTGCCAGCAGTGCTTACAATGAGCAGTTCTTC. It yields the protein CASSAYNEQFF.